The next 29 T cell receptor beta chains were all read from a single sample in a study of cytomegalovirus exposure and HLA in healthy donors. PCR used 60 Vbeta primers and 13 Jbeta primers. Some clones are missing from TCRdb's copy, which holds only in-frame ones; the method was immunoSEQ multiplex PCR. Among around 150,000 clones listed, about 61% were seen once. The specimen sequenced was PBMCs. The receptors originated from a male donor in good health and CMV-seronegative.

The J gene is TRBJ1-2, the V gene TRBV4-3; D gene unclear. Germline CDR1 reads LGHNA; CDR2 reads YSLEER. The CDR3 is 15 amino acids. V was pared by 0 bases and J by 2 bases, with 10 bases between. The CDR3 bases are TGCGCCAGCAGCCAAGATTTCACAGTCAACTATGGCTACACCTTC. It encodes CASSQDFTVNYGYTF.

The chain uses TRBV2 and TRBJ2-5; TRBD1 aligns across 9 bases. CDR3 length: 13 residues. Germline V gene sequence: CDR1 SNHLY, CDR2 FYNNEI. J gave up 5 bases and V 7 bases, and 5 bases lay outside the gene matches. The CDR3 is CASIGTGIETQYF. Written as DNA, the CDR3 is TGTGCCAGCATTGGGACAGGGATTGAGACCCAGTACTTC. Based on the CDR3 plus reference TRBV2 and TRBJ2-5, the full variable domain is EPEVTQTPSHQVTQMGQEVILRCVPISNHLYFYWYRQILGQKVEFLVSFYNNEISEKSEIFDDQFSVERPDGSNFTLKIRSTKLEDSAMYFCASIGTGIETQYFGPGTRLLVL.

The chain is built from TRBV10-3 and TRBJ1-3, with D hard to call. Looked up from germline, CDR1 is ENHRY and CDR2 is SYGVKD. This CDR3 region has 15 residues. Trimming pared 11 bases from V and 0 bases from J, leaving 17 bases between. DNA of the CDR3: TGTGCCGCGCAAAGGCGTGGGAGCTCTGGAAACACCATATATTTT. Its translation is CAAQRRGSSGNTIYF.

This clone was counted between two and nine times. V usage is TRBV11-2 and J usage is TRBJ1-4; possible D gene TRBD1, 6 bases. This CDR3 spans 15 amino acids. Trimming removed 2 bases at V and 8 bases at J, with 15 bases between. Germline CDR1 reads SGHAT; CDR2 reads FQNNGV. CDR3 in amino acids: CASSLPRGFGEKLFF. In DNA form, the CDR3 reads TGTGCCAGCAGCTTACCCAGGGGATTTGGGGAAAAACTGTTTTTT.

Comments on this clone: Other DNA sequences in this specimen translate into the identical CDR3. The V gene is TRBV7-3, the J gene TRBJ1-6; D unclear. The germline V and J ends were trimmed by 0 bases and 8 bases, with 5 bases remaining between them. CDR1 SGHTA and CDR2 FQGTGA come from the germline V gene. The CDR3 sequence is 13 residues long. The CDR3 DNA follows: TGTGCCAGCAGCTTAACGGCGGATTCACCCCTCCACTTT. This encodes CASSLTADSPLHF.

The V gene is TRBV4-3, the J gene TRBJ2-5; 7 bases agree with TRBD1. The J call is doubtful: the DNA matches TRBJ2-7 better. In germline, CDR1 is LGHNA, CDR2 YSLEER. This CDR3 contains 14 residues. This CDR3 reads CASSPHTGAYEQYF. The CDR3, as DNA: TGCGCCAGCAGCCCCCACACAGGGGCCTACGAGCAGTACTTC.

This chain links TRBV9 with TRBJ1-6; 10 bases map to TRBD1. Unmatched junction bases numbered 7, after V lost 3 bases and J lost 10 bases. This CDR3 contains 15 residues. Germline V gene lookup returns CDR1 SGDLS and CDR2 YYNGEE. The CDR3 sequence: CASSASGTGASPLHF. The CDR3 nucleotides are TGTGCCAGCAGCGCCTCCGGGACAGGGGCCTCACCCCTCCACTTT.

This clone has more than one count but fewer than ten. CDR3 sequence: CASGLGQFTGELFF. CDR3 nucleotide sequence: TGTGCTAGTGGTTTGGGACAGTTCACCGGGGAGCTGTTTTTT. The rearrangement uses TRBV12-5 and TRBJ2-2, with a weak D call TRBD1 (5 bases). Germline-derived CDR1 and CDR2 are LGHNT and FRNRAP. The CDR3 loop spans 14 amino acids. V lost 1 base, J lost 4 bases, and 7 bases lay in between.

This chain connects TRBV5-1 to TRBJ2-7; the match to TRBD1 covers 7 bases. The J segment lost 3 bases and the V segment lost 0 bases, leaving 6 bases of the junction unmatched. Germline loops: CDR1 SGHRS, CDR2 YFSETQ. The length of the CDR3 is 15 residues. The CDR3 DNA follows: TGCGCCAGCAGCTTGGAGACAGGGTCCATCTACGAGCAGTACTTC. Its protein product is CASSLETGSIYEQYF.

CDR3 amino acids: CASRSAYTDTQYF. The CDR3 DNA reads TGTGCCAGCAGGTCAGCGTACACAGATACGCAGTATTTT. The rearrangement joins TRBV5-6 to TRBJ2-3, with D hard to call. Trimming removed 5 bases at V and 2 bases at J, with 9 bases between. The CDR3 is made up of 13 amino acids. Looked up from germline, CDR1 is SGHDT and CDR2 is YYEEEE.

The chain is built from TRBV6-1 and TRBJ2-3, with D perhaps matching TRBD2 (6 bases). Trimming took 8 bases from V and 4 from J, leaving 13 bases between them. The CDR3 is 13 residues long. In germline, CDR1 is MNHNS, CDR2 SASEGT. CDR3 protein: CASASPGADTQYF. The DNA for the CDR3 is TGTGCCAGCGCATCCCCGGGGGCAGATACGCAGTATTTT.

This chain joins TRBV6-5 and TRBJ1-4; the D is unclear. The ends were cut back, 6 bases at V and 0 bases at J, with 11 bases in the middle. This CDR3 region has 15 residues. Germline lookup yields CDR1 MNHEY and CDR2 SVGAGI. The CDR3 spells CASRTTGTTNEKLFF. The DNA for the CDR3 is TGTGCCAGCAGGACGACGGGGACAACTAATGAAAAACTGTTTTTT.

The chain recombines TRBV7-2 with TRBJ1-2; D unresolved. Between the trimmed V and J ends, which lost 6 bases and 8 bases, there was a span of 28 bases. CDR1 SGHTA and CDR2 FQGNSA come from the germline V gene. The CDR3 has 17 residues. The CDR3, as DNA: TGTGCCAGCAGTTTCCTGACCGCTAATGTGAAATGGGAGGGCTACACCTTC. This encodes CASSFLTANVKWEGYTF.

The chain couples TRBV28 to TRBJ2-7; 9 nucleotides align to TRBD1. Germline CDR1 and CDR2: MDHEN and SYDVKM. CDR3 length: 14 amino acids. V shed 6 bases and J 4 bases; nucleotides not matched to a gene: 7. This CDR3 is CASRADRGTYEQYF. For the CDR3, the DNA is TGTGCCAGCAGGGCGGACAGGGGCACATACGAGCAGTACTTC.

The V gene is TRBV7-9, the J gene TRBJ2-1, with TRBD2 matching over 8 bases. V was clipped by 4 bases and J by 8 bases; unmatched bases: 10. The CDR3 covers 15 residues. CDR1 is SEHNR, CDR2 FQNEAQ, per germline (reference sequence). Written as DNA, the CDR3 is TGTGCCAGCAGCTCGGGACTAGGTCGCCATTATGAGCAGTTCTTC. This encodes CASSSGLGRHYEQFF.

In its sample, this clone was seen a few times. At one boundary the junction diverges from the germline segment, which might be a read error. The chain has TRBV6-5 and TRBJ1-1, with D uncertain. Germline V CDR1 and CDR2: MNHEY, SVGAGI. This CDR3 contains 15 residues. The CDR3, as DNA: TGTTCCAGCAGTTACGTCGCGGGGATGGACACTGAAGCTTTCTTT. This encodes CSSSYVAGMDTEAFF.

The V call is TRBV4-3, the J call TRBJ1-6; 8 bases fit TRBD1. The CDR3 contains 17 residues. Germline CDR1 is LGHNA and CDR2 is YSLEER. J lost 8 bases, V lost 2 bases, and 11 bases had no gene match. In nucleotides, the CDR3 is TGCGCCAGCAGCCAAATCAGGGGGCGGTCATCGGATTCACCCCTCCACTTT. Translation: CASSQIRGRSSDSPLHF.

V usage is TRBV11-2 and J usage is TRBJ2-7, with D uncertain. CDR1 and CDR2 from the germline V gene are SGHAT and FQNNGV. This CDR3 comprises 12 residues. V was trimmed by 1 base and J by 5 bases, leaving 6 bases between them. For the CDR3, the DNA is TGTGCCAGCAGCTTAGCCCCAAACGAGCAGTACTTC. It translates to CASSLAPNEQYF.

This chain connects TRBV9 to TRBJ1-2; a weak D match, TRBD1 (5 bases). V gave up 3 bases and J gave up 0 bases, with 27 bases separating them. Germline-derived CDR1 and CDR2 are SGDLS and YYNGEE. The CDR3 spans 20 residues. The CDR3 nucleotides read TGTGCCAGCAGCGGCGAGTACGGGGGGTCAAGAGACCTTCCTAACTATGGCTACACCTTC. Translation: CASSGEYGGSRDLPNYGYTF. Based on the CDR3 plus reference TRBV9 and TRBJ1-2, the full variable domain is DSGVTQTPKHLITATGQRVTLRCSPRSGDLSVYWYQQSLDQGLQFLIQYYNGEERAKGNILERFSAQQFPDLHSELNLSSLELGDSALYFCASSGEYGGSRDLPNYGYTFGSGTRLTVV.

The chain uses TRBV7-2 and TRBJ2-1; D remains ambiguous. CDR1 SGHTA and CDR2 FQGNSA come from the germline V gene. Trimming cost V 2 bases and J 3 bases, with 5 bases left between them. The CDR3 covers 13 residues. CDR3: CASSLTYYNEQFF. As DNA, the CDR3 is TGTGCCAGCAGCTTAACTTACTACAATGAGCAGTTCTTC.

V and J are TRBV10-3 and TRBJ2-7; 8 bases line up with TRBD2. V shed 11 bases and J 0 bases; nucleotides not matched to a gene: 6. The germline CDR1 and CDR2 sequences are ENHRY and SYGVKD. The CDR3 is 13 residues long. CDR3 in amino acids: CAAGGSTSYEQYF. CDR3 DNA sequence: TGTGCCGCGGGGGGTTCCACCTCCTACGAGCAGTACTTC.

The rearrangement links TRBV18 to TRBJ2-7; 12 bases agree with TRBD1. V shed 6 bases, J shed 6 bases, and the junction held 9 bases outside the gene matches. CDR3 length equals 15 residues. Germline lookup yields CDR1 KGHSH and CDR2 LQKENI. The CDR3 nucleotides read TGTGCCAGCTCTCGTCCGGGACAGGGGGCCTCCGAGCAGTACTTC. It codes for CASSRPGQGASEQYF.

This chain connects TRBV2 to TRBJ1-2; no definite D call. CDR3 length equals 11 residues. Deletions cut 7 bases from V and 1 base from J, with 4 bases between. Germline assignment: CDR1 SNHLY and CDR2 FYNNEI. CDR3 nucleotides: TGTGCCAGCACATTTAACTATGGCTACACCTTC. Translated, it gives CASTFNYGYTF. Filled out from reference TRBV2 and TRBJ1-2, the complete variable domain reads EPEVTQTPSHQVTQMGQEVILRCVPISNHLYFYWYRQILGQKVEFLVSFYNNEISEKSEIFDDQFSVERPDGSNFTLKIRSTKLEDSAMYFCASTFNYGYTFGSGTRLTVV.

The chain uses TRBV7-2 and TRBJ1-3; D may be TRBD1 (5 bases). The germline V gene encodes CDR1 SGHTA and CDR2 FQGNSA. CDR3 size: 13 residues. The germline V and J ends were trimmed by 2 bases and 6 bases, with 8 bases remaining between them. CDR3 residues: CASSLRGENTIYF. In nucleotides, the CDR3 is TGTGCCAGCAGCTTAAGGGGCGAAAACACCATATATTTT.

The CDR3 DNA reads as TGCGCCAGCAGCCACAGGGTAGGGGGTGGCTACACCTTC. Translated, it gives CASSHRVGGGYTF. The V and J genes are TRBV4-3 and TRBJ1-2; TRBD1 is a possible D gene (6 bases). Trimming pared 3 bases from V and 7 bases from J, leaving 12 bases between. Looked up from germline, CDR1 is LGHNA and CDR2 is YSLEER. The CDR3 has 13 residues.

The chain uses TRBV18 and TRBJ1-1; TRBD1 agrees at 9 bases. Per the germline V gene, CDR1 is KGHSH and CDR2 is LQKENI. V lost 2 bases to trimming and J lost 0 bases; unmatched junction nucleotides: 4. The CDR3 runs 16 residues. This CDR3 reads CASSPRGQGLNTEAFF. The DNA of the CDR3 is TGTGCCAGCTCACCAAGAGGACAGGGGTTGAACACTGAAGCTTTCTTT.

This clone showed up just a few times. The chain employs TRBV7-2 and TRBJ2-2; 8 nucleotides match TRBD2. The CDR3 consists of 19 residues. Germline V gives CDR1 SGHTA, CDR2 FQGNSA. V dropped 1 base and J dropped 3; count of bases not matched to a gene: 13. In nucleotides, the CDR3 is TGTGCCAGCAGCTTAGAAACCCCACTCGGGGGGGCCGACACCGGGGAGCTGTTTTTT. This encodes CASSLETPLGGADTGELFF.

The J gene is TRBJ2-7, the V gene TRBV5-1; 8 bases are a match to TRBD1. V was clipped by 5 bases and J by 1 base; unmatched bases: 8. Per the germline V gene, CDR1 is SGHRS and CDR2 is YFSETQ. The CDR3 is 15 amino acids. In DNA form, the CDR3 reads TGCGCCAGCAGGATCTCGACAGGGGTGTCCTACGAGCAGTACTTC. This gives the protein CASRISTGVSYEQYF.

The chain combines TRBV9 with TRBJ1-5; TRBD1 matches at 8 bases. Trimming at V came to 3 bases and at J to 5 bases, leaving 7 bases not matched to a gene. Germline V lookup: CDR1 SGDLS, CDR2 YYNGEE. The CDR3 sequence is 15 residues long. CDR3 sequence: CASSAGGQADQPQHF. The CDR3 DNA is TGTGCCAGCAGCGCGGGGGGACAGGCCGATCAGCCCCAGCATTTT.